Shown below are 30 T cell receptor beta chains from a single sample sequenced in a study of CD8 T cells in Susac syndrome. When the RNA was reverse transcribed, random hexamers were used with an input of 0.5 to 1 ug. TCRdb analysed the immunoSEQ multiplex PCR reads with MiXCR anew, one entry per CDR3 protein. The sample lists around 130,000 distinct CDR3 sequences; 94% were seen once. The sample comprised CD4+ T cells from PBMCs. These receptors all stem from a human donor in good health.

This chain connects TRBV12-3 or TRBV12-4 to TRBJ1-5; D not resolved. Trimming took off 4 bases at V and 7 bases at J, with 8 bases between the two ends. The length of the CDR3 is 12 residues. CDR3 DNA sequence: TGTGCCAGCAGTTCTTGGGGACAGCCCCAGCATTTT. Its translation: CASSSWGQPQHF.

The chain recombines TRBV27 with TRBJ2-1; 14 bases are a match to TRBD2. The CDR3 has 16 residues. Germline V gene sequence: CDR1 MNHEY, CDR2 SMNVEV (reference sequence). The J segment lost 6 bases and the V segment lost 8 bases, leaving 9 bases of the junction unmatched. The CDR3 nucleotides read TGTGCCAGCGGGACGTCCGGGACTAGCGGGAGCAATGAGCAGTTCTTC. The encoded protein is CASGTSGTSGSNEQFF.

The chain links TRBV3-1 to TRBJ2-1; D ambiguous. The germline V gene has CDR1 LGHDT and CDR2 YNNKEL (reference sequence). The V gene lost 4 bases and the J gene lost 12 bases, with 13 bases spanning the gap. The CDR3 extends over 12 amino acids. CDR3 nucleotides: TGTGCCAGCAGCCCTTCGGAGCTTTCGCAGTTCTTC. It translates to CASSPSELSQFF.

The CDR3 region has the DNA TGTGCCAGCAGCGTAGGCCCGCTATTAGCCCCCGCACCCCTCCACTTT. This sequence encodes CASSVGPLLAPAPLHF. The chain has TRBV9 and TRBJ1-6; D unclear. V gave up 0 bases and J gave up 11 bases, with 18 bases separating them. The CDR3 spans 16 residues. Germline values: CDR1 SGDLS, CDR2 YYNGEE.

The chain uses TRBV28 and TRBJ2-3; 7 nucleotides match TRBD2. Unmatched junction bases numbered 5, after V lost 6 bases and J lost 5 bases. Germline assignment: CDR1 MDHEN and CDR2 SYDVKM. This CDR3 has 13 amino acids. CDR3 in DNA: TGTGCCAGCAGGTCTGGCGGGAGAGATACGCAGTATTTT. It specifies CASRSGGRDTQYF.

The rearrangement links TRBV20-1 to TRBJ1-1; weak D call: TRBD1 (6 bases). The CDR3 covers 14 residues. Germline loops: CDR1 DFQATT, CDR2 SNEGSKA (reference sequence). Trimming took 5 bases from V and 9 from J, leaving 22 bases between them. This CDR3 reads CSALLPGHPLKAFF. CDR3 DNA: TGCAGTGCTTTACTACCGGGACACCCGCTAAAAGCTTTCTTT.

J is TRBJ2-7 and V is TRBV5-6, with a tentative D call TRBD2 (5 bases). The germline gives CDR1 SGHDT, CDR2 YYEEEE. There are 14 residues in the CDR3. Trimming pared 4 bases from V and 6 bases from J, leaving 17 bases between. For the CDR3, the DNA is TGTGCCAGCAGCCCCGGCGGGTTGGCAGGCGAGCAGTACTTC. This sequence encodes CASSPGGLAGEQYF. Drawing the rest from reference TRBV5-6 and TRBJ2-7, the complete variable domain is DAGVTQSPTHLIKTRGQQVTLRCSPKSGHDTVSWYQQALGQGPQFIFQYYEEEERQRGNFPDRFSGHQFPNYSSELNVNALLLGDSALYLCASSPGGLAGEQYFGPGTRLTVT.

The chain joins TRBV18 to TRBJ2-1; 10 bases match TRBD2. CDR1 is KGHSH and CDR2 is LQKENI in the germline V gene. The CDR3 is 16 amino acids. Unmatched junction bases numbered 6, after V lost 0 bases and J lost 7 bases. This CDR3 reads CASSPPSSGRRNEQFF. Here the CDR3 DNA reads TGTGCCAGCTCACCACCGTCTAGCGGGAGAAGGAATGAGCAGTTCTTC.

The chain employs TRBV29-1 and TRBJ2-7, with TRBD1 matching 9 bases. The CDR3 runs to 13 residues. Germline V CDR1 and CDR2: SQVTM, ANQGSEA. The ends lost 7 bases at V and 4 bases at J; junction bases unmatched: 8. As DNA, the CDR3 is TGCAGCGCCTCGACGGGACAGGGTTACGAGCAGTACTTC. Translating gives CSASTGQGYEQYF.

The chain recombines TRBV3-1 with TRBJ1-1; the match to TRBD1 covers 7 bases. This CDR3 region has 15 residues. V lost 5 bases, J lost 10 bases, and 16 bases stayed unmatched. CDR1 is LGHDT and CDR2 is YNNKEL in the germline V gene (reference sequence). The CDR3 loop reads CASSSRQGLSLTAFF. In nucleotides, the CDR3 is TGTGCCAGCAGCTCCAGACAGGGTCTCAGCCTAACAGCTTTCTTT.

This chain links TRBV28 with TRBJ2-7, with 7 bases lining up with TRBD2. The CDR3 is 15 amino acids. Germline-derived CDR1 and CDR2 are MDHEN and SYDVKM. V shed 6 bases and J 5 bases; nucleotides not matched to a gene: 13. The CDR3 coding sequence is TGTGCCAGCAGCCCTGTGGGGGAGGGCCGCCACGAGCAGTACTTC. This sequence encodes CASSPVGEGRHEQYF.

In this sample, this clonotype turned up once. The chain is built from TRBV11-2 and TRBJ2-7, with 12 bases aligning to TRBD2. V lost 3 bases to trimming and J lost 0 bases; unmatched junction nucleotides: 6. The germline gives CDR1 SGHAT, CDR2 FQNNGV. The CDR3 is 17 amino acids. Written as DNA, the CDR3 is TGTGCCAGCAGCTTGACTAGCGGGAGTCCCGTCTCCTACGAGCAGTACTTC. Translating it yields CASSLTSGSPVSYEQYF.

The V and J genes are TRBV11-2 and TRBJ2-7; 11 nucleotides agree with TRBD2. The CDR3 covers 15 residues. J lost 2 bases, V lost 7 bases, and 7 bases had no gene match. The germline gives CDR1 SGHAT, CDR2 FQNNGV. The CDR3: CASTIGTSGPYEQYF. The DNA for the CDR3 is TGTGCCAGCACCATTGGGACTAGCGGCCCCTACGAGCAGTACTTC.

The chain uses TRBV7-9 and TRBJ1-1; D is undetermined. V was trimmed by 3 bases and J by 4 bases, leaving 9 bases between them. This CDR3 region has 13 residues. The V gene's germline CDR1 is SEHNR and CDR2 FQNEAQ (reference sequence). CDR3 nucleotide sequence: TGTGCCAGCAGCTTTGGTTATAGCACTGAAGCTTTCTTT. Translating it yields CASSFGYSTEAFF.

CDR3 sequence (DNA): TGCAGCGTTGGACAGGGAAATTACAATGAGCAGTTCTTC. This gives the protein CSVGQGNYNEQFF. The chain carries TRBV29-1 and TRBJ2-1; 7 nucleotides agree with TRBD1. V dropped 4 bases and J dropped 4; count of bases not matched to a gene: 4. This CDR3 region has 13 residues. The germline CDR1 and CDR2 sequences are SQVTM and ANQGSEA.

This chain uses TRBV19 with TRBJ1-5; no clear D gene. Per the germline V gene, CDR1 is LNHDA and CDR2 is SQIVND (reference sequence). The V and J ends lost 1 base and 4 bases respectively, with 11 bases between them. The length of the CDR3 is 15 residues. The DNA of the CDR3 is TGTGCCAGTAGTATAGTGAGAACAGCTAATCAGCCCCAGCATTTT. It translates to CASSIVRTANQPQHF.

This chain connects TRBV3-1 to TRBJ1-1; no firm D call. Trimming took off 1 base at V and 7 bases at J, with 13 bases between the two ends. CDR3 length equals 14 residues. In germline, CDR1 is LGHDT, CDR2 YNNKEL (reference sequence). CDR3 protein: CASSQGGFSGEAFF. CDR3 nucleotides: TGTGCCAGCAGCCAAGGAGGGTTCTCAGGTGAAGCTTTCTTT.

The rearrangement joins TRBV27 to TRBJ2-4; the D is unclear. In germline, CDR1 is MNHEY, CDR2 SMNVEV (reference sequence). Trimming removed 3 bases from V and 6 bases from J, with 12 bases in between. This CDR3 spans 14 amino acids. The CDR3 reads CASSFEGMGNIQYF. The CDR3 nucleotides read TGTGCCAGCAGTTTTGAAGGGATGGGAAACATTCAGTACTTC.

The chain combines TRBV2 with TRBJ1-1; D remains unclear. V lost 7 bases to trimming and J lost 1 base, with 10 bases between them. Germline assignment: CDR1 SNHLY and CDR2 FYNNEI. The CDR3 sequence is 13 residues long. CDR3 bases: TGTGCCAGCACCCAGGACGGGAACACTGAAGCTTTCTTT. Protein product: CASTQDGNTEAFF.

The chain combines TRBV2 with TRBJ1-3, with D hard to call. The V gene lost 8 bases and the J gene lost 4 bases, with 12 bases spanning the gap. Germline values: CDR1 SNHLY, CDR2 FYNNEI. The CDR3 has 13 amino acids. CDR3 residues: CASGELIGNTIYF. As DNA, the CDR3 is TGTGCCAGCGGGGAATTGATAGGAAACACCATATATTTT.

The rearrangement joins TRBV2 to TRBJ1-6; 10 bases agree with TRBD1. The trim removed 7 bases at V and 9 bases at J, leaving 6 bases unmatched. Germline V gene lookup returns CDR1 SNHLY and CDR2 FYNNEI. This CDR3 comprises 14 residues. CDR3 DNA sequence: TGTGCCAGCATCAGGGACAGGGGAACTTCACCCCTCCACTTT. Amino acid sequence: CASIRDRGTSPLHF.

The chain is built from TRBV9 and TRBJ2-1; D uncertain. The germline V gene has CDR1 SGDLS and CDR2 YYNGEE. The CDR3 consists of 14 residues. Trimming cost V 4 bases and J 8 bases, with 16 bases left between them. In DNA form, the CDR3 reads TGTGCCAGCAGCCTCCGACCCCAAACGGATGAGCAGTTCTTC. Protein: CASSLRPQTDEQFF. Supplemented by reference TRBV9 and TRBJ2-1, the full variable domain reads DSGVTQTPKHLITATGQRVTLRCSPRSGDLSVYWYQQSLDQGLQFLIQYYNGEERAKGNILERFSAQQFPDLHSELNLSSLELGDSALYFCASSLRPQTDEQFFGPGTRLTVL.

The gene calls are TRBV19 and TRBJ2-4, with 8 bases that match TRBD2. Germline assignment: CDR1 LNHDA and CDR2 SQIVND (reference sequence). The CDR3 sequence is 14 residues long. With 3 bases clipped from V and 8 bases from J, the junction kept 6 bases outside the gene matches. The CDR3 DNA follows: TGTGCCAGTAGTATGAGCGGGAGTAGGTACATTCAGTACTTC. Translated, it gives CASSMSGSRYIQYF.

CDR3 region: CASRGTEAFF. DNA of the CDR3: TGTGCCAGCAGGGGAACTGAAGCTTTCTTT. J is TRBJ1-1 and V is TRBV6-6; D remains unclear. The CDR3 sequence is 10 residues long. In germline, CDR1 is MNHNY, CDR2 SVGAGI (reference sequence). Trimming stripped 6 bases from V and 5 bases from J, with 4 bases between.

This chain links TRBV5-1 with TRBJ1-1; D gene uncertain. Per the germline V gene, CDR1 is SGHRS and CDR2 is YFSETQ. The CDR3 has 16 residues. The germline V and J ends were trimmed by 0 bases and 3 bases, with 15 bases remaining between them. CDR3 protein: CASSLVAGQADTEAFF. The CDR3 DNA sequence: TGCGCCAGCAGCTTGGTTGCCGGTCAGGCGGACACTGAAGCTTTCTTT.

The V gene is TRBV4-2, the J gene TRBJ2-3; no reliable D call. CDR3 length: 13 amino acids. V lost 6 bases to trimming and J lost 1 base, with 8 bases between them. CDR1 and CDR2 from the germline V gene are LGHNA and YNFKEQ. The CDR3 sequence: CASSGGRTDTQYF. In DNA form, the CDR3 reads TGTGCCAGCAGTGGTGGCCGCACAGATACGCAGTATTTT.

The chain is built from TRBV6-2 or TRBV6-3 and TRBJ2-7; perhaps TRBD2 as D (6 bases). V was trimmed by 5 bases and J by 3 bases, leaving 14 bases between them. The germline gives CDR1 MNHEY, CDR2 SVGEGT. The CDR3 sequence is 14 residues long. The DNA of the CDR3 is TGTGCCAGCAGTCGACCGGGACTGAGCTACGAGCAGTACTTC. Protein sequence: CASSRPGLSYEQYF.

The CDR3 DNA follows: TGTGCCAGCAGCTCTAGCGGGACTGAGACCCAGTACTTC. Translation: CASSSSGTETQYF. The chain uses TRBV6-5 and TRBJ2-5; TRBD2 aligns across 9 bases. Per the germline V gene, CDR1 is MNHEY and CDR2 is SVGAGI. Losses at the gene ends were 6 bases for V and 5 bases for J; bases not matched to a gene: 4. This CDR3 spans 13 amino acids.

J is TRBJ1-6 and V is TRBV3-1, with unresolved D. The CDR3 covers 14 residues. CDR1 LGHDT and CDR2 YNNKEL come from the germline V gene (reference sequence). V lost 6 bases to trimming and J lost 7 bases, with 13 bases between them. This CDR3 is CASSHRGRNSPLHF. CDR3 sequence (DNA): TGTGCCAGCAGTCACCGGGGTAGAAATTCACCCCTCCACTTT.

The chain is built from TRBV30 and TRBJ2-7; D is tentatively TRBD1 or TRBD2 (5 bases each). Germline V gives CDR1 GTSNPN, CDR2 SVGIG (reference sequence). Trimming stripped 1 base from V and 11 bases from J, with 15 bases between. This CDR3 spans 12 amino acids. The CDR3 DNA is TGTGCCTGGAGTGCATTCGGGACGAAAAAGTACTTC. Encoded protein: CAWSAFGTKKYF.